Presented here are 4 T cell receptor beta chains from one specimen sequenced in a study of blood T cell repertoires in COVID-19. The repertoire was sequenced with immunoSEQ multiplex PCR; TCRdb's copy has only in-frame clones and lacks some. Among some 240,000 clones, over 80% were seen once, and the ten largest hold less than 2%. Sequencing input: peripheral blood. Receptor source: a woman between 35 and 50 years old who had recovered from COVID-19.

A word on this clone: Other DNA sequences in the sample encode the same CDR3. V gene TRBV2 combines with J gene TRBJ1-6; D not resolved. Deletions cut 6 bases from V and 7 bases from J, with 10 bases between. Germline CDR1 reads SNHLY; CDR2 reads FYNNEI. The length of the CDR3 is 13 residues. This CDR3 reads CASSGIPNSPLHF. CDR3 sequence (DNA): TGTGCCAGCAGCGGGATCCCAAATTCACCCCTCCACTTT.

The chain combines TRBV7-9 with TRBJ1-2; 8 bases line up with TRBD1. The CDR3 spans 18 residues. CDR1 SEHNR and CDR2 FQNEAQ come from the germline V gene (reference sequence). J gave up 4 bases and V 4 bases, and 17 bases lay outside the gene matches. The CDR3 loop is CASSSTLPDRGVGYGYTF. The CDR3 DNA reads as TGTGCCAGCAGCTCGACCTTACCAGACAGGGGAGTCGGCTATGGCTACACCTTC. The whole variable domain, filled in from reference TRBV7-9 and TRBJ1-2, reads DTGVSQNPRHKITKRGQNVTFRCDPISEHNRLYWYRQTLGQGPEFLTYFQNEAQLEKSRLLSDRFSAERPKGSFSTLEIQRTEQGDSAMYLCASSSTLPDRGVGYGYTFGSGTRLTVV.

The CDR3 here is CASSLGHLRSNEQFF. CDR3 coding DNA: TGTGCCAGCAGCTTAGGTCACCTGAGGTCAAATGAGCAGTTCTTC. V and J are TRBV7-7 and TRBJ2-1; D not resolved. The CDR3 loop spans 15 amino acids. The germline V gene has CDR1 SSHAT and CDR2 FNYEAQ (reference sequence). Trimming cost V 1 base and J 7 bases, with 14 bases left between them.

The V and J genes are TRBV30 and TRBJ2-2; possibly TRBD2 for D (6 bases). Germline values: CDR1 GTSNPN, CDR2 SVGIG (reference sequence). V dropped 1 base and J dropped 6 bases, with 12 bases sitting between them. CDR3 length equals 14 residues. The CDR3 here is CAWSDSWGAGELFF. Written as DNA, the CDR3 is TGTGCCTGGAGTGACTCTTGGGGGGCCGGGGAGCTGTTTTTT.